This T cell receptor (beta chain) was obtained from a study of blood T cell repertoires in COVID-19. Authors' data handling: Reference gene primer amplification gave estimated nucleated cell counts. Measured with immunoSEQ multiplex PCR; TCRdb has only the in-frame clones, and not every one. V, J and clone size reflect that table, while D and trimming were determined from the DNA. The sample carries around 160,000 clones, about 80% recorded once. The cohort comprised adults aged roughly 18 to 95 years residing in some 24 US areas. Self-reported history from a screening survey and questionnaire set each donor's cohort. Recovered status applied to Cohort 3 donors who had two consecutive negative PCRs. It also applied to those with clearance or with symptom resolution. The CDR3 runs to 15 residues. Germline CDR1 and CDR2: LNHDA and SQIVND (reference sequence). The V end lost 6 bases, the J end lost 3 bases, and 16 bases lay between the germline ends.

The clonotype was recovered from a woman in her fifties or sixties who had recovered from COVID-19. The chain has TRBV19 and TRBJ2-3, with D possibly being TRBD1 (6 bases). Material: PBMCs or T cells enriched from blood (not recorded which). This CDR3 reads CASRQGLGSTDTQYF. The CDR3 bases are TGTGCCAGTAGACAGGGCTTGGGGAGTACAGATACGCAGTATTTT.